This entry is about one T cell receptor (beta chain). This entry comes from a study of OX40 agonist ivuxolimab in advanced cancers. Sequenced by immunoSEQ multiplex PCR; TCRdb stores in-frame clones only, minus some. The data contain about 68,000 clones, around four fifths of them seen just once; the ten biggest clones take up 11%. This CDR3 is 16 amino acids long. Germline-derived CDR1 and CDR2 are MGHRA and YSYEKL. V was cut by 3 bases and J by 6 bases, with 18 bases left in between. Sample: CD4+ or CD8+ T cells sorted from blood, taken in a trial of the OX40 agonist ivuxolimab. This receptor was identified in an adult with an advanced solid tumor such as melanoma, head and neck, liver or kidney cancer. The chain combines TRBV4-1 with TRBJ1-5; D perhaps matches TRBD1 (6 bases). Here the CDR3 DNA reads TGCGCCAGCAGCCAGTCTGGGGGGGCGGACTCTCAGCCCCAGCATTTT. This codes for CASSQSGGADSQPQHF.